This entry lists 25 T cell receptor beta chains sequenced from one sample in a study of blood T cells in healthy people across ages. Primers used in a second PCR of roughly 6 to 11 cycles were a sample-barcoded 5' primer and a J-beta primer mix. MiXCR, applied by TCRdb to the 5' RACE reads, yields one record per CDR3 protein. Of over 1,500,000 distinct CDR3 sequences in the sample, 30% to 40% were seen once. The sequenced sample consisted of blood. These receptors originate from a human donor in good health.

V and J are TRBV5-1 and TRBJ2-5; unclear D gene. CDR3 length: 14 amino acids. Trimming took 5 bases from V and 1 from J, leaving 12 bases between them. The germline CDR1 and CDR2 sequences are SGHRS and YFSETQ. The CDR3 loop is CASSDQASQETQYF. CDR3 DNA: TGCGCCAGCAGTGATCAGGCTTCCCAAGAGACCCAGTACTTC.

The chain is built from TRBV27 and TRBJ1-1; TRBD1 matches 7 bases. CDR3 length equals 15 residues. The ends lost 7 bases at V and 6 bases at J; junction bases unmatched: 14. Germline values: CDR1 MNHEY, CDR2 SMNVEV (reference sequence). The CDR3 nucleotides read TGTGCCAGCACTATCGATGCCAGGGGGGTGTCTGAAGCTTTCTTT. Its translation is CASTIDARGVSEAFF.

This clonotype is a singleton in its sample. V is TRBV12-3 or TRBV12-4 and J is TRBJ2-2; D perhaps matches TRBD2 (6 bases). The CDR3 is made up of 15 amino acids. The germline V and J ends were trimmed by 4 bases and 4 bases, with 13 bases remaining between them. DNA of the CDR3: TGTGCCAGCAGTTGGAGGGCCTGGGGCACCGGGGAGCTGTTTTTT. This gives the protein CASSWRAWGTGELFF.

This sequence joins TRBV7-9 and TRBJ1-6; TRBD1 matches at 8 bases. The CDR3 extends over 13 amino acids. With 8 bases clipped from V and 9 bases from J, the junction kept 6 bases outside the gene matches. The germline CDR1 and CDR2 sequences are SEHNR and FQNEAQ (reference sequence). CDR3 bases: TGTGCCAGCGGCAGGGGGCTTAGTTCACCCCTCCACTTT. This encodes CASGRGLSSPLHF.

The chain is built from TRBV2 and TRBJ2-2; 8 bases are shared with TRBD2. There are 16 residues in the CDR3. Germline V CDR1 and CDR2: SNHLY, FYNNEI. The V segment lost 2 bases and the J segment 4 bases; nucleotides outside the gene matches: 6. CDR3 nucleotide sequence: TGTGCCAGCAGTGAATCCGACGGGGGGGTCACCGGGGAGCTGTTTTTT. This sequence encodes CASSESDGGVTGELFF.

This clonotype was observed a few times. This may be a read error, as it is one base from a much larger clone. V gene TRBV20-1 combines with J gene TRBJ2-7; D is uncertain. The CDR3 length is 14 residues. V lost 1 base and J lost 7, with 17 bases in between. Looked up from germline, CDR1 is DFQATT and CDR2 is SNEGSKA (reference sequence). The CDR3 nucleotides read TGCAGTGCTAGAGCCAACCGGACCGTCAGTGAGCAGTACTTC. Translated: CSARANRTVSEQYF.

This sequence joins TRBV19 and TRBJ1-1; D is ambiguous. CDR1 LNHDA and CDR2 SQIVND come from the germline V gene (reference sequence). V lost 3 bases to trimming and J lost 5 bases, with 22 bases between them. This CDR3 spans 17 amino acids. CDR3 bases: TGTGCCAGTAGTATCAGGTCCCGGAGAAAGTTGTGGACTGAAGCTTTCTTT. Amino acid sequence: CASSIRSRRKLWTEAFF.

The rearrangement uses TRBV20-1 and TRBJ2-2; 7 bases are shared with TRBD1. The CDR3 covers 16 residues. Germline V gives CDR1 DFQATT, CDR2 SNEGSKA (reference sequence). Unmatched junction bases numbered 11, after V lost 0 bases and J lost 7 bases. The CDR3, as DNA: TGCAGTGCTAGAGATCATGGACAGGTCGCCATCGGGGAGCTGTTTTTT. This translates into CSARDHGQVAIGELFF.

The rearrangement joins TRBV5-1 to TRBJ2-3; 7 bases line up with TRBD2. The CDR3 runs to 13 residues. J gave up 8 bases and V 6 bases, and 9 bases lay outside the gene matches. Germline assignment: CDR1 SGHRS and CDR2 YFSETQ. As DNA, the CDR3 is TGCGCCAGCACTTGGATTGGGGGGGGTACGCAGTATTTT. As protein: CASTWIGGGTQYF.

A few counts support this clonotype. The J gene is TRBJ1-2, the V gene TRBV12-3 or TRBV12-4; a weak D match, TRBD1 (6 bases). The CDR3 covers 17 residues. With 10 bases removed from V and 0 bases from J, the gap between germline ends came to 24 bases. This CDR3 reads CATVSGEVNLANYGYTF. The CDR3 bases are TGTGCCACTGTTTCAGGGGAAGTAAATTTAGCTAACTATGGCTACACCTTC.

The rearrangement joins TRBV18 to TRBJ2-5, with D perhaps matching TRBD1 or TRBD2 (6 bases each). The CDR3 is 15 residues long. Trimming pared 0 bases from V and 4 bases from J, leaving 12 bases between. Germline CDR1 reads KGHSH; CDR2 reads LQKENI. The CDR3 spells CASSPPSEGGETQYF. Written as DNA, the CDR3 is TGTGCCAGCTCACCACCTTCTGAGGGGGGAGAGACCCAGTACTTC. Variable domain in full (rest from reference TRBV18 and TRBJ2-5): NAGVMQNPRHLVRRRGQEARLRCSPMKGHSHVYWYRQLPEEGLKFMVYLQKENIIDESGMPKERFSAEFPKEGPSILRIQQVVRGDSAAYFCASSPPSEGGETQYFGPGTRLLVL.

This clonotype was detected only once. CDR3 DNA sequence: TGTGCCAGCAGTGAGGGCCTGGGACTAGCTGCAGATACGCAGTATTTT. Translation gives CASSEGLGLAADTQYF. V is TRBV2 and J is TRBJ2-3; TRBD2 matches at 9 bases. Losses at the gene ends were 3 bases for V and 4 bases for J; bases not matched to a gene: 8. CDR1 SNHLY and CDR2 FYNNEI come from the germline V gene. The CDR3 is 16 amino acids.

In its sample, this clonotype was seen a few times. The chain uses TRBV28 and TRBJ1-2; tentative D call: TRBD1 (6 bases). The CDR3 is 13 amino acids. The V end was cut by 7 bases, the J end by 8 bases, with 17 bases between. Germline assignment: CDR1 MDHEN and CDR2 SYDVKM. Written as DNA, the CDR3 is TGTGCCAGCACCACCGGACAGCTCGGAGGCTACACCTTC. Encoded protein: CASTTGQLGGYTF.

The chain has TRBV7-3 and TRBJ2-3, with D possibly TRBD2 on 7 matching bases. CDR3 length equals 15 residues. The V end lost 5 bases, the J end lost 5 bases, and 17 bases lay between the germline ends. CDR1 is SGHTA and CDR2 is FQGTGA in the germline V gene. CDR3 DNA: TGTGCCAGCAGCCCCCTTGGGAGGGGGGGAGATACGCAGTATTTT. Translating gives CASSPLGRGGDTQYF. Filled out from reference TRBV7-3 and TRBJ2-3, the complete variable domain reads GAGVSQTPSNKVTEKGKYVELRCDPISGHTALYWYRQSLGQGPEFLIYFQGTGAADDSGLPNDRFFAVRPEGSVSTLKIQRTERGDSAVYLCASSPLGRGGDTQYFGPGTRLTVL.

This chain joins TRBV20-1 and TRBJ2-5; maybe TRBD2 (5 bases). Germline loops: CDR1 DFQATT, CDR2 SNEGSKA (reference sequence). The length of the CDR3 is 15 residues. CDR3 residues: CSILNSHGDRETQYF. CDR3 in DNA: TGCAGCATACTAAACTCCCACGGGGATCGGGAGACCCAGTACTTC.

The rearrangement joins TRBV28 to TRBJ1-2; D is ambiguous. Germline V CDR1 and CDR2: MDHEN, SYDVKM. V was shortened by 5 bases and J by 1 base, with 11 bases between the two germline ends. CDR3 size: 14 residues. The CDR3 loop is CASSGSTHNYGYTF. The CDR3 bases are TGTGCCAGCAGTGGTAGCACTCATAACTATGGCTACACCTTC.

The chain is built from TRBV6-5 and TRBJ1-1; 8 bases are shared with TRBD1. The length of the CDR3 is 14 residues. CDR1 and CDR2 from the germline V gene are MNHEY and SVGAGI. V lost 5 bases, J lost 10 bases, and 12 bases stayed unmatched. The CDR3 is CASSTDRGRGSAFF. DNA of the CDR3: TGTGCCAGCAGTACAGACAGGGGTCGAGGATCAGCTTTCTTT.

This clonotype was seen only once. The chain uses TRBV18 and TRBJ1-2, with 7 bases lining up with TRBD1. V lost 3 bases to trimming and J lost 0 bases; unmatched junction nucleotides: 10. Germline V gives CDR1 KGHSH, CDR2 LQKENI. CDR3 size: 17 residues. CDR3 region: CASSPLQGNQANYGYTF. The CDR3 nucleotides are TGTGCCAGCTCACCGCTACAGGGGAATCAAGCTAACTATGGCTACACCTTC.

At least ten counts were recorded for this clonotype. The rearrangement joins TRBV29-1 to TRBJ2-7; D possibly uses TRBD1 or TRBD2 (5 bases each). Trimming pared 7 bases from V and 5 bases from J, leaving 12 bases between. The length of the CDR3 is 11 residues. Germline V gene data show CDR1 as SQVTM and CDR2 as ANQGSEA. CDR3 loop: CSAGALDEQYF. The DNA of the CDR3 is TGCAGCGCCGGGGCGTTGGACGAGCAGTACTTC.

The V gene is TRBV11-2, the J gene TRBJ2-3; no reliable D call. V lost 0 bases and J lost 4, with 14 bases in between. Germline CDR1 is SGHAT and CDR2 is FQNNGV. The CDR3 spans 16 residues. In nucleotides, the CDR3 is TGTGCCAGCAGCTTAGATTTTGGCGCAGGAGCAGATACGCAGTATTTT. Translating gives CASSLDFGAGADTQYF. Based on the CDR3 plus reference TRBV11-2 and TRBJ2-3, the full variable domain is EAGVAQSPRYKIIEKRQSVAFWCNPISGHATLYWYQQILGQGPKLLIQFQNNGVVDDSQLPKDRFSAERLKGVDSTLKIQPAKLEDSAVYLCASSLDFGAGADTQYFGPGTRLTVL.

This clonotype was seen more than once but under ten times. The chain carries TRBV7-9 and TRBJ2-7; a weak D match, TRBD1 (6 bases). The CDR3 is 14 amino acids. CDR1 is SEHNR, CDR2 FQNEAQ, per germline (reference sequence). Trimming took 6 bases from V and 2 from J, leaving 14 bases between them. Here the CDR3 reads CASSSRGSPYEQYF. CDR3 DNA: TGTGCCAGCAGTTCCAGGGGAAGCCCCTACGAGCAGTACTTC.

V usage is TRBV24-1 and J usage is TRBJ1-2; D uncertain. Trimming removed 3 bases at V and 4 bases at J, with 11 bases between. The germline CDR1 and CDR2 sequences are KGHDR and SFDVKD. The CDR3 totals 14 residues. The DNA of the CDR3 is TGTGCCACCAGTGATGACTCTTTCGGCTATGGCTACACCTTC. It specifies CATSDDSFGYGYTF.

CDR3 bases: TGTGCCAGCAGCGTAGGACCCAATCAGCCCCAGCATTTT. It encodes CASSVGPNQPQHF. The chain recombines TRBV9 with TRBJ1-5, with D hard to call. Germline CDR1 reads SGDLS; CDR2 reads YYNGEE. The CDR3 covers 13 residues. Trimming stripped 0 bases from V and 3 bases from J, with 4 bases between. Complete variable domain (other parts from reference TRBV9 and TRBJ1-5): DSGVTQTPKHLITATGQRVTLRCSPRSGDLSVYWYQQSLDQGLQFLIQYYNGEERAKGNILERFSAQQFPDLHSELNLSSLELGDSALYFCASSVGPNQPQHFGDGTRLSIL.

V gene TRBV7-9 combines with J gene TRBJ1-2; D not resolved. CDR1 is SEHNR, CDR2 FQNEAQ, per germline (reference sequence). There are 15 residues in the CDR3. The V end lost 4 bases, the J end lost 3 bases, and 15 bases lay between the germline ends. CDR3 in DNA: TGTGCCAGCAGCTCAAACATCCCTGAGGACTATGGCTACACCTTC. Residues: CASSSNIPEDYGYTF.

The rearrangement uses TRBV29-1 and TRBJ1-2, with 9 bases lining up with TRBD1. There are 12 residues in the CDR3. With 5 bases clipped from V and 3 bases from J, the junction kept 1 base outside the gene matches. CDR1 SQVTM and CDR2 ANQGSEA come from the germline V gene. The CDR3 is CSVWDRDYGYTF. The CDR3 DNA reads TGCAGCGTTTGGGACAGGGACTATGGCTACACCTTC.